This TCR beta chain was recorded in a study of T cells in Graves' hyperthyroidism and ophthalmopathy (dated by TCRdb to the late 2010s). A note on the overall study: Peripheral blood samples were taken at the time of initial diagnosis, prior to any treatment. A discovery cohort of around 100 patients, 43 with Graves' ophthalmopathy and approximately 55 with stable Graves' hyperthyroidism, was used to find distinguishing TCR V-J signatures. Prospective prediction of ophthalmopathy was tested in an independent validation cohort of fewer than 20 hyperthyroidism patients and around 16 patients who later progressed to ophthalmopathy. The 90 or so discovery patients were randomly split 7:3 into training and test sets. In addition, the study compared T-cell repertoires in thyroid tissue and in blood from five to seven Graves' hyperthyroidism patients. Once sampling was done, hyperthyroidism patients were given methimazole at a starting dose of 30 mg daily, whereas ophthalmopathy patients were given high-dose intravenous methylprednisolone. TCR Vbeta CDR3 sequencing of 120 to 150 peripheral blood samples (around 45 ophthalmopathy, under 80 hyperthyroidism and some 17 progressor patients) is reported in the paper.

The paper as a whole reports these results and caveats: In validation, the model predicted progression to ophthalmopathy a median of roughly 6.2 months before onset, with about 70% sensitivity and 72.22% specificity. No statistical method was used to fix the sample size in advance, and group allocation was not hidden from the investigators. A 13 V-J signature model separated ophthalmopathy from stable hyperthyroidism, with around 91% sensitivity and about 81% specificity in cross-validation and 80%/75% in testing. Most expanded thyroid clonotypes (frequency above 0.001) were also detected in blood, suggesting blood repertoires may reflect thyroid immune responses.

Amplification of TCR beta CDR3 regions was carried out from RNA transcripts. The first round of RT-PCR for the TCR CDR3 was performed with the HTBI primer set and the Qiagen OneStep RT-PCR kit. A second multiplex PCR round built the libraries, followed by size selection and purification. Paired-end sequencing of the libraries was performed with 100 bp reads on an Illumina HiSeq2000. As for how the authors treated the data: SOAPnuke was used to process the raw data, with reads discarded if the reads contained adapters or uncalled bases, had a mean Phred below 15, or lacked an exact constant-primer or identifier match. COPE v1.2.5 was used to merge high-quality paired reads, and clonotypes were defined as unique nucleotide sequences. Clonotypes were aligned to IMGT TRBV, TRBD and TRBJ reference segments using MiTCR v1.1. The analysis included only V-J combinations with a frequency above 0.0001, which together covered roughly 99% of the repertoires. The TCS score was defined as F50 (clonal expansion) divided by E x V (chaos), with BLOSUM62-based TCRdist calculated between CDR3 peptides within each V-J. Welch's t-statistics and random forest reduced around 520 V-J features to 10 to 15, which were used in a naive Bayes classifier (R e1071). TCRdb redid the processing of the public reads, applying fastp at Q25 and MiXCR, and retained in-frame beta chains. All rows with the same CDR3 protein become a single entry with the most common DNA and genes. The authors' filters were not applied to this entry. The sample data list about 280,000 distinct CDR3 sequences, and approximately 26% of these were observed just once. Together, the top ten hold 20% to 30% of the sample.

Details on this clonotype: Its cognate antigen has yet to be identified. No base qualities exist here, and no much larger clone lies one base off it.

The germline V gene supplies CDR1 MNHNS and CDR2 SASEGT. Trimming costs V 7 bases and J 8 bases, and their ends lie 17 bases apart. From its cysteine to its phenylalanine, the CDR3 spans 13 amino acids. The only DNA kept is the CDR3, 39 bases in frame from the first base. Hyperthyroidism patients were newly diagnosed, had a disease duration of under 2 months, and were aged 18 to 65 years. Any patient with an uncontrolled infection, another autoimmune disease, pregnancy or lactation was excluded. Diagnoses were established on the basis of clinical symptoms, serum thyroxine and TRAb, thyroid ultrasound, and orbital computed tomography. Blood from progressor patients was drawn when they were first diagnosed with hyperthyroidism, before any ophthalmopathy symptoms appeared. PBMCs were separated from 10 ml of fresh peripheral blood using Ficoll-Paque density gradient centrifugation. Progressor patients were initially diagnosed with Graves' hyperthyroidism and developed ophthalmopathy during follow-up. Total RNA was extracted with Trizol reagent, and quality was checked on an Agilent 2100 Bioanalyzer.

The TCR sequence derives from a man aged 40-55 years with Graves' hyperthyroidism that later progressed to Graves' ophthalmopathy. The rearrangement combines TRBV6-1 with TRBJ1-2; the D gene is perhaps TRBD1, on 6 matching bases. The source material was blood. The nucleotide sequence reads TGTGCCAGCACTAATGACAGGAGTCACGGCTACACCTTC. It is translated as CASTNDRSHGYTF.